This T cell receptor (beta chain) was documented in a study of shared clonotypes between healthy human individuals (TCRdb year 2020). Looking at the study overall: A couple of women and three men aged 18 to 49 years were included in the cohort. Blood TCR repertoires of roughly five healthy adults were deeply sequenced to estimate repertoire size and the extent of clonotype sharing between individuals. Leukapheresis yielded between about 0.94 and 8.9 billion PBMCs per donor. To increase sequencing depth and limit assay-specific biases, different laboratories used diverse techniques to prepare libraries and sequence TCR repertoires. For each donor, three plates each were used for CD4 naive and CD4 memory, two plates were used for CD8 naive, and one plate was used for CD8 memory. The study at large found these results: Compared with non-shared clonotypes, the clonotypes found in all four sorted-subset donors had higher generation probabilities. Naive subsets generally had larger estimated clonotype richness than memory subsets. Pairwise subsampling led to the expectation that sequencing depth would affect the degree of clonotype sharing among donors. Around 5% of naive CD4, 3% to 4% of naive CD8, approximately 2.2% of memory CD4, and 0.4% of memory CD8 clonotypes were shared across several donors. Because the study included only a small number of donors, the genetic and exposure-history diversity represented was limited. Sampling was restricted to blood, and TCR repertoires in tissue are likely to differ from TCR repertoires in blood. Rarefaction of sorted-subset datasets indicated incomplete sequencing despite the large sequencing depth.

For the CD8 naive samples, CD45RO-negative cells were positively selected for CCR7, yielding a CD45RA+CCR7+ population from which TemRA cells were excluded. Donors were healthy HIV-negative adults with no recently reported acute infections or vaccinations. Every donor was a Caucasian adult living in Nashville, Tennessee, USA. Blood was collected by leukapheresis, and PBMCs were isolated by Ficoll-Histopaque density gradient centrifugation and then cryopreserved in liquid nitrogen vapor phase. Analytical flow cytometry was used to check the purity and quantity of every magnetically sorted T cell population. Genomic DNA was isolated from each sorted fraction and quantified by UV absorbance on a Nanodrop 2000c. The CDR3 sequence holds 14 residues, the cysteine and phenylalanine included. CDR3 DNA is the only sequence kept; it has 42 bases, read in frame from the first base. V gives up 2 bases and J gives up 0 bases, and the segment between their germline ends measures 6 bases. The germline V gene (reference sequence) specifies MNHEY as CDR1 and SMNVEV as CDR2.

Notes on this clone: Its recognized antigen is unknown. No qualities accompany the bases; no much larger clone lies one base away. Additional DNA sequences in this sample encode the identical CDR3.

TCR CDR3 regions were amplified from genomic DNA by multiplex PCR using the deep immunoSEQ assay. Extracted genomic DNA from each cell subset was distributed evenly across all wells of several immunoSEQ 96-well plates, and each plate was treated as a replicate. For sorted subsets, each replicate PCR was loaded with around 200 ng genomic DNA, equivalent to 30,000 or so T cell genomes. Purified libraries were quantified with a Qubit 3.0 fluorometer, sized on a Bioanalyzer 2100, and re-quantified with the KAPA Library Quantification kit. Each immunoSEQ 96-well plate was sequenced on its own single-read 150-cycle Illumina NextSeq 550 flow cell. In the paper's pipeline: Because the immunoSEQ output included only junctional sequences and no quality scores, the filtering could not be the same as the filtering used for full-length reads. Sequences were annotated with PyIR, a Python wrapper for IgBLAST v1.9, and V/J genes and CDR3 were assigned using IMGT germline references. Reads were filtered out if the reads had weak V/J assignments (E-value above 1e-6), no CDR3, stop codons, out-of-frame junctions, or ambiguous translated residues. A V3J clonotype was defined by an identical inferred V gene, J gene, and CDR3 amino acid sequence. Percentage overlap between repertoires was computed as shared unique clonotypes divided by the size of the smaller repertoire. Richness of each repertoire was evaluated using RTK rarefaction, the Chao1 estimator, and Recon v2.1 estimates of unobserved clonotypes. Generation probabilities were computed with OLGA for all TCRbeta clonotypes obtained by the gDNA method from several donors. Sourced from immuneACCESS, this table was stored by TCRdb with only in-frame sequences that have V and J called. A share of the clones is absent; for the studies checked, an unresolved V gene accounts for under half, and the remainder has no known explanation. Clonal size and the V and J genes are those of that table, whereas D and trimming came from the DNA. In all, the sample holds about 800,000 clones, and 90% to 97% of those were seen once. Approximately 0.2% of the sample goes to the ten largest clones.

The chain employs TRBV27 and TRBJ2-3; the D gene assignment is ambiguous. The TCR sequence derives from a man between 25 and 39 years old in good health. The material sequenced was naive CD8+ T cells sorted from blood. The cell subset or site label of this sample denotes: CD45RA+CCR7+. The CDR3 protein is CASSLVASTDTQYF. The DNA sequence is given as TGTGCCAGCAGTTTAGTAGCTAGCACAGATACGCAGTATTTT.